This TCR beta chain was identified during a study of preoperative IRX-2 immunotherapy in early breast cancer. Deletions cut 3 bases from V and 0 bases from J, with 11 bases between. Germline assignment: CDR1 SGHNT and CDR2 YENEEA. The CDR3 has 16 residues. Treatment of the sample: preoperative locoregional IRX-2 cytokine immunotherapy. This phase Ib study tested locoregional IRX-2 cytokine immunotherapy given before surgery. Method: immunoSEQ multiplex PCR; TCRdb's copy keeps in-frame clones and lacks some. In the table there are 25,000 to 30,000 clones, about 81% of which are singletons. This clonotype originated in a human donor with breast cancer. The rearrangement joins TRBV11-3 to TRBJ1-4; no definite D call. The material sequenced was lymph node tissue, taken after IRX-2 immunotherapy. The CDR3 here is CASSFGITATNEKLFF. In DNA, the CDR3 is TGTGCCAGCAGCTTCGGGATTACTGCAACTAATGAAAAACTGTTTTTT.